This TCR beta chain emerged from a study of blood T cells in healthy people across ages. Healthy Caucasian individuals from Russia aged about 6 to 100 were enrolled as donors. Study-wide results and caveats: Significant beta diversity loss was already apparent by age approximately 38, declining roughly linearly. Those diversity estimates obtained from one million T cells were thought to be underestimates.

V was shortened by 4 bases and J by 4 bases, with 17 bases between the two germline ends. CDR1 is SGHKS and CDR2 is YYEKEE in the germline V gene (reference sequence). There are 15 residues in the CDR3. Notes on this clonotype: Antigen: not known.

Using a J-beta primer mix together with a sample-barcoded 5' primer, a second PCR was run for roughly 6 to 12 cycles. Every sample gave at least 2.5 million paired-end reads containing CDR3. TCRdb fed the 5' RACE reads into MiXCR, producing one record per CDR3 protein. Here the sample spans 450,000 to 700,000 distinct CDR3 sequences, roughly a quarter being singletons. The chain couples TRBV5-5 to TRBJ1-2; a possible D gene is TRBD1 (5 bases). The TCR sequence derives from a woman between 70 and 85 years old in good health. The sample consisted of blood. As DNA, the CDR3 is TGTGCCAGCAGCCATGGACACGGCACTATCTATGGCTACACCTTC. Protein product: CASSHGHGTIYGYTF.